This record looks at one T cell receptor (beta chain) sequence and its context. The target antigen is unknown. The entry originates in a study of T cells in localized non-small cell lung cancer. The CDR3 length is 15 residues. Germline V CDR1 and CDR2: MNHEY, SMNVEV (reference sequence). V lost 3 bases, J lost 7 bases, and 18 bases lay in between. The data were produced by immunoSEQ multiplex PCR, yet TCRdb's version contains in-frame clones alone and is incomplete. This table has tens of thousands of clones, about four fifths appearing once. Study-wide results and limits: In adjacent lung appeared a median about 58 of the top 100 tumor clones.

The sequences come from peripheral blood, collected before any cancer treatment. The rearrangement links TRBV27 to TRBJ1-2, with D perhaps TRBD1 (5 bases). The TCR comes from a male donor aged 60 or older with stage III squamous cell lung carcinoma. CDR3 amino acids: CASSFTGTSPLGYTF. In DNA form, the CDR3 reads TGTGCCAGCAGTTTTACCGGGACCTCCCCACTTGGCTACACCTTC.